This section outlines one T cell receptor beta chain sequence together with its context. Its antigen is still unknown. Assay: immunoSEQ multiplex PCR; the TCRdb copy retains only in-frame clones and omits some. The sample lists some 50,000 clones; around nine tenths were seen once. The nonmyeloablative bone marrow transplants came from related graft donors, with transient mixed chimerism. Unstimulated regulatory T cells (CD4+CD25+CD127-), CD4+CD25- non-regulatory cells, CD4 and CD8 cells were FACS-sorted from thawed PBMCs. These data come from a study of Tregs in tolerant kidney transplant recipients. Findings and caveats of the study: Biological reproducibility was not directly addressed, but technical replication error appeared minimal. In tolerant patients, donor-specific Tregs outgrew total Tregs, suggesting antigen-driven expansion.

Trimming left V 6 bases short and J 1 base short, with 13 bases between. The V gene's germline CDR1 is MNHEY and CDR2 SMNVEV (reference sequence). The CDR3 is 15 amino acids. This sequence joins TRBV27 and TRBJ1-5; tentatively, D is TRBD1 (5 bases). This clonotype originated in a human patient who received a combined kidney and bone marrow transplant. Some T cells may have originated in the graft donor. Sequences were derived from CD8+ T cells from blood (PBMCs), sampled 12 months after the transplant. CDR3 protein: CASSVTGSSNQPQHF. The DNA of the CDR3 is TGTGCCAGCAGCGTCACAGGCAGCAGCAATCAGCCCCAGCATTTT.